The source of this TCR beta chain is a study of blood T cell repertoires in COVID-19. At the level of the study: The United States, Italy and Spain supplied acute and convalescent COVID-19 samples.

The CDR3 runs 15 residues. Germline V CDR1 and CDR2: SSHAT, FNYEAQ (reference sequence). The V and J ends lost 0 bases and 4 bases respectively, with 12 bases between them. Only in-frame clones appear in the TCRdb table, and some are missing; sequencing was by immunoSEQ multiplex PCR. The data contain more than 150,000 clones, about 95% of them singletons. Material for sequencing was peripheral blood. This receptor was taken from a young man with COVID-19, enrolled during active disease. The V call is TRBV7-7, the J call TRBJ2-5, with TRBD2 as a possible D gene (7 bases). Here the CDR3 DNA reads TGTGCCAGCAGCTTAGCGGTGGGAGGGGGAGAGACCCAGTACTTC. Its translation: CASSLAVGGGETQYF.